The clone carrying this T cell receptor beta chain has at least ten counts. Its target is not known. Researchers amplified the TCR beta CDR3 regions from RNA transcripts. HTBI primers drove first-round RT-PCR of the TCR CDR3. TCRdb re-called the multiplex PCR reads through MiXCR, storing one row per CDR3 protein. The sample holds under 250,000 distinct CDR3 sequences, roughly a quarter seen once. Individuals with ophthalmopathy presented a Clinical Activity Score of at least 3, a NOSPECS grade of at least 4 and a duration under 3 months. This sample stems from a study of T cells in Graves' hyperthyroidism and ophthalmopathy. Findings and caveats of the study: Blood also held most thyroid clonotypes expanded beyond 0.001.

The germline V and J ends were trimmed by 4 bases and 0 bases, with 13 bases remaining between them. Germline CDR1 MGHRA, CDR2 YSYEKL. This CDR3 contains 15 residues. The sequenced sample consisted of blood. The V and J genes are TRBV4-1 and TRBJ2-7, with no clear D. The sequence came from a woman aged 40 to 49 with Graves' ophthalmopathy. CDR3 nucleotides: TGCGCCAGCAGCCCGCTGGCGGACGGCTCCTACGAGCAGTACTTC. Translated: CASSPLADGSYEQYF.